This entry concerns a single T cell receptor (beta chain). No antigen is known for it. This sample is drawn from a study of T cell repertoires in cytomegalovirus infection. Study-level information: In public TCR beta signatures, there were indications of both CMV infection and matching HLA type. Study-wide results and limits: The ex vivo response was dominated by HLA-C-restricted CMV-specific TCR beta clonotypes.

Germline V CDR1 and CDR2: ENHRY, SYGVKD. Trimming stripped 3 bases from V and 4 bases from J, with 22 bases between. The CDR3 totals 17 residues. TCRdb analysed the reads with MiXCR anew, one entry per CDR3 protein. This table has a few hundred thousand distinct CDR3 sequences, around two fifths appearing once. The sequencing used cultured PBMCs, collected from culture after CMV antigen stimulation. This chain joins TRBV10-3 and TRBJ2-7, with a possible D match to TRBD1 (6 bases). The source is a human donor in good health (CMV status not recorded). Some clones in this sample may be carry-over from other donors' samples. The CDR3 DNA follows: TGTGCCATCAGTGACCCCGACAGGTCTCCTCTCTCGTACGAGCAGTACTTC. It yields the protein CAISDPDRSPLSYEQYF.